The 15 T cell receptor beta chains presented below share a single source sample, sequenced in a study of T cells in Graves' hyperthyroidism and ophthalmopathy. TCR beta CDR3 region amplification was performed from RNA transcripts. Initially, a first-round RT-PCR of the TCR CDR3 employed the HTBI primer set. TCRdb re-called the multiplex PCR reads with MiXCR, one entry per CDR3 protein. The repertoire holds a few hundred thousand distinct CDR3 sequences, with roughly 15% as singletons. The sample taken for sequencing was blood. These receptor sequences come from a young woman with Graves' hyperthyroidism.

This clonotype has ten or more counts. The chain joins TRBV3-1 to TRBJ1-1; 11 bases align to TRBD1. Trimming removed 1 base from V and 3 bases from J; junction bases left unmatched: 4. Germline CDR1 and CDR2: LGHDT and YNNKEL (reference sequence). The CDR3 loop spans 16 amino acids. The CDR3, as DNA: TGTGCCAGCAGCCAAGGGGACAGGGGGTTGTACACTGAAGCTTTCTTT. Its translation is CASSQGDRGLYTEAFF.

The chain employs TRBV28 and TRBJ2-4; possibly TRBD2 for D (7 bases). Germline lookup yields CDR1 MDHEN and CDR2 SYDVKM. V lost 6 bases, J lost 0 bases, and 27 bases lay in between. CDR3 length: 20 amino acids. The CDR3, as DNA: TGTGCCAGCAGCGAAGTAGGAGGGGGAGGGCTGCTTTTAGCCAAAAACATTCAGTACTTC. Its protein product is CASSEVGGGGLLLAKNIQYF.

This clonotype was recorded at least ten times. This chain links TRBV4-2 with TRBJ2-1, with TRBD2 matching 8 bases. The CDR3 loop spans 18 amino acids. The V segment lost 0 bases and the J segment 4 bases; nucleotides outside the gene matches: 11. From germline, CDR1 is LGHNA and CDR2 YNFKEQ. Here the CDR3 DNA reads TGTGCCAGCAGCCAAGACTCCCTTCGAGCGGGAGTTTACAATGAGCAGTTCTTC. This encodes CASSQDSLRAGVYNEQFF.

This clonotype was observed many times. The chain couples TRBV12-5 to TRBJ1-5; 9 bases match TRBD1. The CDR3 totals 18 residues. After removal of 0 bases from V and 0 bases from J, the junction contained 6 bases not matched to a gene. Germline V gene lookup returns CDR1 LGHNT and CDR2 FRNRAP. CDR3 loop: CASGLVLGQGNSNQPQHF. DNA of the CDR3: TGTGCTAGTGGTTTGGTACTAGGACAGGGGAATAGCAATCAGCCCCAGCATTTT.

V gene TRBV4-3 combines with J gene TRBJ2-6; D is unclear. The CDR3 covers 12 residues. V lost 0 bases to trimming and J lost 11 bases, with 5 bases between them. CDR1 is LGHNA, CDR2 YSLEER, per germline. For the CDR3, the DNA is TGCGCCAGCAGCCAAGATACGGACGTCCTGACTTTC. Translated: CASSQDTDVLTF.

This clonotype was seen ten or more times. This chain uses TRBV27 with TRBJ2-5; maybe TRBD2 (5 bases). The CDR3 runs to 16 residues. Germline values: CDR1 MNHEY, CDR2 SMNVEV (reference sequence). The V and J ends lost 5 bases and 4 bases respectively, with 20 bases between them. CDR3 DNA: TGTGCCAGCAGTACGGCCGTGCGGGCATCTACAGAGACCCAGTACTTC. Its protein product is CASSTAVRASTETQYF.

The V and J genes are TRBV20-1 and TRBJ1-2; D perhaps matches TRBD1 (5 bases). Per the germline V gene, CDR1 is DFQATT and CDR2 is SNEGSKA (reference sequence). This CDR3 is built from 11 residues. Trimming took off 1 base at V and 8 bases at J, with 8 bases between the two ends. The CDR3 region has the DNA TGCAGTGCTAGAGCAGGGAGGGGCTACACCTTC. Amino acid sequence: CSARAGRGYTF.

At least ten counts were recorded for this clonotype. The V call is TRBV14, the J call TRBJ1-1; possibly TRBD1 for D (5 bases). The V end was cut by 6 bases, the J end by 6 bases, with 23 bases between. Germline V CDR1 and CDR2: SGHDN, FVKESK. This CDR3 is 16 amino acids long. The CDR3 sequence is CASRCEAGQDPAEAFF. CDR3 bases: TGTGCCAGCAGATGTGAGGCAGGGCAGGACCCCGCTGAAGCTTTCTTT.

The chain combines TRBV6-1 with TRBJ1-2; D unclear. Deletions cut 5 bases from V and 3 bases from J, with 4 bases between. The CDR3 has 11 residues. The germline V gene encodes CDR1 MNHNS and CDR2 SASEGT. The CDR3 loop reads CASSSHYGYTF. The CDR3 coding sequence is TGTGCCAGCAGTTCCCACTATGGCTACACCTTC.

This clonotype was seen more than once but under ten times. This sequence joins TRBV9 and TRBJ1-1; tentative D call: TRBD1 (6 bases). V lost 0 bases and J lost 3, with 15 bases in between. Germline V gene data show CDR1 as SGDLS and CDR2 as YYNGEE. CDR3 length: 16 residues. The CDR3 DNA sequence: TGTGCCAGCAGCGTAGGGGGGCGCCGGGGAGACACTGAAGCTTTCTTT. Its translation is CASSVGGRRGDTEAFF. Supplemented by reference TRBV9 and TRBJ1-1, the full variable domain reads DSGVTQTPKHLITATGQRVTLRCSPRSGDLSVYWYQQSLDQGLQFLIQYYNGEERAKGNILERFSAQQFPDLHSELNLSSLELGDSALYFCASSVGGRRGDTEAFFGQGTRLTVV.

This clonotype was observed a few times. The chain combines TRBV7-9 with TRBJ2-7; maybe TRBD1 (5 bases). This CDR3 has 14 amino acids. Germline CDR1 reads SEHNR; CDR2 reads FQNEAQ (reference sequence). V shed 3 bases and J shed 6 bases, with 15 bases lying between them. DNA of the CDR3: TGTGCCAGCAGCTTTGTGGCAGGGTTGGTCGAGCAGTACTTC. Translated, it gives CASSFVAGLVEQYF.

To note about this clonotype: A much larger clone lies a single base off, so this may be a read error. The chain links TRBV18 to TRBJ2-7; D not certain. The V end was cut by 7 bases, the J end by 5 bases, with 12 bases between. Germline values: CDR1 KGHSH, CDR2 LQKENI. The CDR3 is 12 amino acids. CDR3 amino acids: CASLPLVNEQYF. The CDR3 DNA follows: TGTGCCAGCTTACCGCTAGTTAACGAGCAGTACTTC.

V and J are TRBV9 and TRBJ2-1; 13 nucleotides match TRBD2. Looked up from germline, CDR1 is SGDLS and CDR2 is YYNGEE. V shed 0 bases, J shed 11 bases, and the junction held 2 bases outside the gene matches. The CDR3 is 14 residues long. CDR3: CASSVEGTSGKQFF. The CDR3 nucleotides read TGTGCCAGCAGCGTAGAGGGGACTAGCGGGAAGCAGTTCTTC.

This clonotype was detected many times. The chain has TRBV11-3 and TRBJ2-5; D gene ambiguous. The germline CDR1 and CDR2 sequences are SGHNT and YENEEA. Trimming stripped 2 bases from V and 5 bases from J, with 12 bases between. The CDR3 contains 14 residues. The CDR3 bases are TGTGCCAGCAGCTTAAGAGTTTCGAGCGAGACCCAGTACTTC. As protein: CASSLRVSSETQYF.

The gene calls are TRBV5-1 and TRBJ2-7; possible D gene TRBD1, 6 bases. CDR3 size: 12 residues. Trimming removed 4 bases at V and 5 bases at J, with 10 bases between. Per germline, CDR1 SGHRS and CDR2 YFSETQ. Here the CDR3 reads CASSTDRNEQYF. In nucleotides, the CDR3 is TGCGCCAGCAGCACCGACAGGAACGAGCAGTACTTC.